Shown below are 22 T cell receptor beta chains from a single sample sequenced in a study of human T cells and chemical hapten exposure. TCRdb reprocessed the RACE reads with MiXCR, giving one entry per CDR3 protein. This table holds under 100,000 distinct CDR3 sequences, approximately 10% found once. The sample's time point: patch test 2, 6 weeks after DPC sensitization. The treatment here: therapeutic diphenylcyclopropenone sensitization with weekly scalp DPC. Material: whole blood, obtained in connection with sensitization to the hapten diphenylcyclopropenone (DPC). These receptors came from a woman in her forties with alopecia areata. Some clones in this sample may be carry-over from other donors' samples.

This clonotype has ten or more counts. The chain carries TRBV7-2 and TRBJ2-2; D ambiguous. Germline CDR1 SGHTA, CDR2 FQGNSA. V shed 4 bases and J shed 6 bases, with 9 bases lying between them. The length of the CDR3 is 13 residues. DNA of the CDR3: TGTGCCAGCAGCTACACAAGGTCCGGGGAGCTGTTTTTT. It encodes CASSYTRSGELFF.

The sample holds many counts of this clonotype. The chain carries TRBV7-2 and TRBJ2-1, with D unresolved. This CDR3 is built from 14 residues. The ends were cut back, 6 bases at V and 6 bases at J, with 15 bases in the middle. The germline gives CDR1 SGHTA, CDR2 FQGNSA. CDR3 sequence: CASSRTSDSNEQFF. In nucleotides, the CDR3 is TGTGCCAGCAGTCGAACGAGCGACTCCAATGAGCAGTTCTTC.

This clonotype was counted at least ten times. This chain connects TRBV20-1 to TRBJ2-3, with TRBD2 matching over 10 bases. The V and J ends lost 4 bases and 10 bases, in that order; junction bases with no gene match: 8. CDR1 and CDR2 (germline): DFQATT, SNEGSKA (reference sequence). This CDR3 region has 13 residues. This CDR3 is CSAMSGGGSPQYF. CDR3 DNA sequence: TGCAGTGCTATGAGCGGGGGGGGATCCCCGCAGTATTTT.

In this sample, this clonotype turned up a few times. This chain links TRBV30 with TRBJ2-1; D may be TRBD2 (6 bases). The germline gives CDR1 GTSNPN, CDR2 SVGIG (reference sequence). Trimming removed 3 bases from V and 9 bases from J, with 18 bases in between. This CDR3 region has 14 residues. The CDR3, as DNA: TGTGCCTGGAGCCCCGGAGGGCCCCTAGGTGAGCAGTTCTTC. Its protein is CAWSPGGPLGEQFF.

This clonotype turned up a few times. CDR3 sequence reads: CASSQSGTGLKNTEAFF. Here the CDR3 DNA reads TGTGCCAGCAGCCAATCCGGGACAGGACTTAAGAACACTGAAGCTTTCTTT. The chain combines TRBV14 with TRBJ1-1; 8 bases fit TRBD1. Germline assignment: CDR1 SGHDN and CDR2 FVKESK. CDR3 size: 17 residues. Trimming at V came to 2 bases and at J to 1 base, leaving 9 bases not matched to a gene.

This clonotype was observed a few times. The rearrangement links TRBV6-6 to TRBJ2-5, with D perhaps TRBD2 (6 bases). This CDR3 has 15 amino acids. Per the germline V gene, CDR1 is MNHNY and CDR2 is SVGAGI (reference sequence). Trimming took off 6 bases at V and 7 bases at J, with 21 bases between the two ends. CDR3 loop: CASSPGSTYTRTQYF. In DNA form, the CDR3 reads TGTGCCAGCAGCCCCGGGAGCACATATACTAGGACCCAGTACTTC.

The V gene is TRBV28, the J gene TRBJ2-5; 8 nucleotides match TRBD1. The CDR3 length is 11 residues. CDR1 and CDR2 from the germline V gene are MDHEN and SYDVKM. V gave up 5 bases and J gave up 9 bases; unmatched junction bases: 2. Written as DNA, the CDR3 is TGTGCCAGCAGTGTGACAGGGGCCCAGTACTTC. It encodes CASSVTGAQYF.

On this clonotype: One end of the junction fails to match germline, which may point to a read error. The CDR3 reads CVSSANYGYTF. Here the CDR3 DNA reads TGTGTCAGCTCGGCTAACTATGGCTACACCTTC. This sequence joins TRBV6-6 and TRBJ1-2; D is undetermined. Germline loops: CDR1 MNHNY, CDR2 SVGAGI (reference sequence). This CDR3 spans 11 amino acids.

Only a few counts were recorded for this clonotype. The chain combines TRBV4-2 with TRBJ1-1; D remains unclear. Germline lookup yields CDR1 LGHNA and CDR2 YNFKEQ. V shed 0 bases and J shed 0 bases, with 5 bases lying between them. The CDR3 contains 14 residues. The CDR3 DNA is TGTGCCAGCAGCCAAGATCTGGTGAACACTGAAGCTTTCTTT. Translation gives CASSQDLVNTEAFF.

This clonotype was picked up many times. No conserved phenylalanine or tryptophan ends this CDR3, so it is likely a read error. This chain uses TRBV9 with TRBJ1-6, with 7 bases identical to TRBD1. Trimming cost V 4 bases and J 5 bases; bases outside gene matches: 0. The germline gives CDR1 SGDLS, CDR2 YYNGEE. The CDR3 spans 13 residues. This chain's CDR3 is CASSTGDNSPLHS. The CDR3 DNA reads TGTGCCAGCAGCACAGGGGATAATTCACCCCTCCACTCT.

At least ten counts were recorded for this clonotype. The J gene is TRBJ2-7, the V gene TRBV20-1; maybe TRBD2 (6 bases). Trimming removed 3 bases at V and 0 bases at J, with 9 bases between. The CDR3 sequence is 13 residues long. The germline V gene encodes CDR1 DFQATT and CDR2 SNEGSKA (reference sequence). The CDR3 DNA follows: TGCAGTGCTAGGGCGGGAAGCTCCTACGAGCAGTACTTC. Residues: CSARAGSSYEQYF.

This clonotype was detected many times. V and J are TRBV6-6 and TRBJ1-2; D not certain. Trimming removed 5 bases at V and 8 bases at J, with 9 bases between. The CDR3 is made up of 11 amino acids. Germline assignment: CDR1 MNHNY and CDR2 SVGAGI (reference sequence). CDR3 loop: CASSEGMGYTF. In nucleotides, the CDR3 is TGTGCCAGCAGTGAAGGAATGGGCTACACCTTC.

This clonotype was observed at least ten times. The chain uses TRBV18 and TRBJ1-2; D possibly corresponds to TRBD1 (6 bases). There are 16 residues in the CDR3. CDR1 is KGHSH, CDR2 LQKENI, per germline. Trimming took 2 bases from V and 2 from J, leaving 15 bases between them. CDR3 DNA: TGTGCCAGCTCACCAGGGGGCGCTTCGTGGAACTATGGCTACACCTTC. This sequence encodes CASSPGGASWNYGYTF.

There are many counts of this clonotype. The chain uses TRBV20-1 and TRBJ2-3; tentatively, D is TRBD1 or TRBD2 (5 bases each). Germline loops: CDR1 DFQATT, CDR2 SNEGSKA (reference sequence). The CDR3 extends over 15 amino acids. Deletions cut 6 bases from V and 0 bases from J, with 16 bases between. DNA for the CDR3: TGCAGTGCCCGGGACGGAGCTTCTAGCACAGATACGCAGTATTTT. Amino acid sequence: CSARDGASSTDTQYF.

This chain uses TRBV5-6 with TRBJ2-1; 10 positions match TRBD1. The CDR3 is 12 residues long. With V trimmed by 9 bases and J by 7 bases, 4 bases remained unmatched. The germline CDR1 and CDR2 sequences are SGHDT and YYEEEE. Here the CDR3 reads CATGQGSNEQFF. For the CDR3, the DNA is TGTGCCACGGGACAGGGGAGTAATGAGCAGTTCTTC.

The count of this clonotype is one. The chain joins TRBV7-2 to TRBJ2-1, with D perhaps TRBD2 (5 bases). V was cut by 0 bases and J by 15 bases, with 15 bases left in between. CDR1 SGHTA and CDR2 FQGNSA come from the germline V gene. The CDR3 is 13 residues long. CDR3 sequence: CASSLAPGIGLFF. The CDR3, as DNA: TGTGCCAGCAGCTTAGCACCGGGAATAGGGCTGTTCTTC. Combining the CDR3 with reference TRBV7-2 and TRBJ2-1 gives the whole variable domain GAGVSQSPSNKVTEKGKDVELRCDPISGHTALYWYRQSLGQGLEFLIYFQGNSAPDKSGLPSDRFSAERTGGSVSTLTIQRTQQEDSAVYLCASSLAPGIGLFFGPGTRLTVL.

This clonotype showed up many times. The chain is built from TRBV12-3 or TRBV12-4 and TRBJ2-2; TRBD1 is a possible D gene (6 bases). The CDR3 sequence is 14 residues long. V gave up 5 bases and J gave up 5 bases, with 12 bases separating them. The CDR3, as DNA: TGTGCCAGCAGTCTACAGGGTCTGACCGGGGAGCTGTTTTTT. This translates into CASSLQGLTGELFF.

This clonotype appeared many times. The CDR3 loop is CASSSLAGVTYNEQFF. CDR3 coding DNA: TGTGCCAGCAGTTCCCTAGCGGGAGTGACCTACAATGAGCAGTTCTTC. The V gene is TRBV12-3 or TRBV12-4, the J gene TRBJ2-1, with 10 bases fitting TRBD2. The CDR3 extends over 16 amino acids. Unmatched junction bases numbered 5, after V lost 4 bases and J lost 2 bases.

The rearrangement joins TRBV20-1 to TRBJ1-6, with TRBD1 matching 8 bases. The germline gives CDR1 DFQATT, CDR2 SNEGSKA (reference sequence). V was clipped by 5 bases and J by 6 bases; unmatched bases: 3. The length of the CDR3 is 13 residues. CDR3 bases: TGCAGTGCTCCCGGACAGGGTAATTCACCCCTCCACTTT. This translates into CSAPGQGNSPLHF.

This clonotype came up a few times. The J gene is TRBJ2-4, the V gene TRBV7-6; a possible D gene is TRBD1 (5 bases). V was trimmed by 3 bases and J by 0 bases, leaving 12 bases between them. The CDR3 is 16 residues long. Germline CDR1 and CDR2: SGHVS and FNYEAQ. CDR3 sequence (DNA): TGTGCCAGCAGCTTCGAACAGGTTCTAGCCAAAAACATTCAGTACTTC. Its translation: CASSFEQVLAKNIQYF.

The chain combines TRBV14 with TRBJ2-7; 10 bases agree with TRBD2. Trimming removed 6 bases from V and 3 bases from J; junction bases left unmatched: 14. CDR3 size: 17 residues. CDR1 is SGHDN, CDR2 FVKESK, per germline. CDR3 DNA sequence: TGTGCCAGCAGTCCAGCCACCTTAGCGGGAGGCCTCTACGAGCAGTACTTC. Its translation is CASSPATLAGGLYEQYF.

This clonotype was detected many times. The chain recombines TRBV30 with TRBJ2-7, with unresolved D. V lost 3 bases and J 3 bases, leaving 12 bases between the germline ends. The CDR3 is 13 residues long. In germline, CDR1 is GTSNPN, CDR2 SVGIG (reference sequence). CDR3 loop: CAWSPLGGYEQYF. CDR3 coding DNA: TGTGCCTGGAGCCCCCTTGGCGGCTACGAGCAGTACTTC.